These 19 T cell receptor beta chains were sequenced from one sample in a study of cytomegalovirus exposure and HLA in healthy donors. A multiplex PCR was run with 60 Vbeta primers and 13 Jbeta primers. Sequenced by immunoSEQ multiplex PCR; TCRdb stores in-frame clones only, minus some. The table records roughly 120,000 clones, about 78% of them present only once. Material: PBMCs. The receptors shown here come from a woman under 40 in good health and CMV-seropositive.

The chain couples TRBV11-2 to TRBJ2-7; D is unclear. The CDR3 length is 18 residues. The germline V gene encodes CDR1 SGHAT and CDR2 FQNNGV. The V and J ends lost 0 bases and 1 base respectively, with 19 bases between them. CDR3 nucleotide sequence: TGTGCCAGCAGCTTAGATGGGTGGAGCGAGCGTTTGTCCTACGAGCAGTACTTC. Its translation: CASSLDGWSERLSYEQYF.

In its sample, this clone was seen once. The chain uses TRBV2 and TRBJ2-7; 8 bases are shared with TRBD1. CDR1 and CDR2 from the germline V gene are SNHLY and FYNNEI. The junction had 17 bases not matched to a gene; V was cut back by 7 bases and J by 12 bases. The CDR3 is made up of 14 amino acids. DNA of the CDR3: TGTGCCAGCACCGGACAGGGCTCCTACGAAGAATCGTACTTC. Translating it yields CASTGQGSYEESYF.

V and J are TRBV28 and TRBJ1-1; D is possibly TRBD1 (6 bases). Trimming removed 7 bases from V and 8 bases from J, with 14 bases in between. Germline-derived CDR1 and CDR2 are MDHEN and SYDVKM. The CDR3 totals 12 residues. This CDR3 is CASTLRDREAFF. The CDR3 bases are TGTGCCAGCACCCTTCGAGACAGGGAAGCTTTCTTT.

V usage is TRBV15 and J usage is TRBJ2-7, with D possibly TRBD1 on 5 matching bases. The CDR3 runs 13 residues. The germline V gene has CDR1 LNHNV and CDR2 YYDKDF (reference sequence). Trimming left V 2 bases short and J 0 bases short, with 5 bases between. The chain's CDR3 is CATSRQGSYEQYF. The CDR3 DNA reads as TGTGCCACCAGCAGACAGGGCTCCTACGAGCAGTACTTC.

The genes are TRBV18 and TRBJ1-3, with TRBD1 identical over 7 bases. Germline V gives CDR1 KGHSH, CDR2 LQKENI. With V trimmed by 3 bases and J by 3 bases, 8 bases remained unmatched. The CDR3 extends over 16 amino acids. Here the CDR3 DNA reads TGTGCCAGCTCACCGGCGGCAGGGGGTAATGGAAACACCATATATTTT. It codes for CASSPAAGGNGNTIYF.

This clone has more than one count but fewer than ten. The chain carries TRBV7-3 and TRBJ1-1; D is unresolved. Per the germline V gene, CDR1 is SGHTA and CDR2 is FQGTGA. V shed 6 bases and J shed 2 bases, with 10 bases lying between them. This CDR3 comprises 13 residues. CDR3 protein: CASSRGGNTEAFF. CDR3 nucleotides: TGTGCCAGCAGTCGCGGCGGTAACACTGAAGCTTTCTTT.

This clone was seen a few times. The rearrangement links TRBV5-6 to TRBJ1-1; possibly TRBD1 for D (5 bases). Germline loops: CDR1 SGHDT, CDR2 YYEEEE. Trimming cost V 1 base and J 6 bases, with 10 bases left between them. The CDR3 sequence is 13 residues long. CDR3 nucleotide sequence: TGTGCCAGCAGCTTGTGGGGGGGACCTGAAGCTTTCTTT. Translating it yields CASSLWGGPEAFF.

The chain uses TRBV7-9 and TRBJ1-5; unclear D gene. This CDR3 is 19 amino acids long. V was cut by 5 bases and J by 1 base, with 24 bases left in between. The V gene's germline CDR1 is SEHNR and CDR2 FQNEAQ (reference sequence). In DNA form, the CDR3 reads TGTGCCAGCAGCCCGGGAAAATTAGGTCGGGCGGACAGCAATCAGCCCCAGCATTTT. Translated, it gives CASSPGKLGRADSNQPQHF.

This chain uses TRBV2 with TRBJ2-1; 8 bases fit TRBD2. The CDR3 is made up of 14 amino acids. The V segment lost 4 bases and the J segment 10 bases; nucleotides outside the gene matches: 9. CDR1 is SNHLY, CDR2 FYNNEI, per germline. CDR3: CASSVISGAGEQFF. The DNA of the CDR3 is TGTGCCAGCAGTGTTATTAGCGGGGCAGGGGAGCAGTTCTTC. The variable domain in full, completed from reference TRBV2 and TRBJ2-1, reads EPEVTQTPSHQVTQMGQEVILRCVPISNHLYFYWYRQILGQKVEFLVSFYNNEISEKSEIFDDQFSVERPDGSNFTLKIRSTKLEDSAMYFCASSVISGAGEQFFGPGTRLTVL.

The CDR3, as DNA: TGTGCCAGCAGTGAAGCGCGGACAGGGCGCAATCAGCCCCAGCATTTT. Translating it yields CASSEARTGRNQPQHF. The chain carries TRBV2 and TRBJ1-5; the match to TRBD1 covers 8 bases. The CDR3 is made up of 16 amino acids. Germline CDR1 reads SNHLY; CDR2 reads FYNNEI. J was trimmed by 2 bases and V by 0 bases; bases with no gene match: 3.

The rearrangement links TRBV4-2 to TRBJ2-1, with D uncertain. Looked up from germline, CDR1 is LGHNA and CDR2 is YNFKEQ. Trimming left V 0 bases short and J 0 bases short, with 12 bases between. This CDR3 contains 17 residues. CDR3 in amino acids: CASSQDRSLSSYNEQFF. The CDR3, as DNA: TGTGCCAGCAGCCAAGATCGTTCGTTGAGCTCCTACAATGAGCAGTTCTTC.

The chain recombines TRBV4-1 with TRBJ2-5; 10 nucleotides agree with TRBD2. The CDR3 totals 16 residues. Germline V gene sequence: CDR1 MGHRA, CDR2 YSYEKL. V was clipped by 5 bases and J by 5 bases; unmatched bases: 11. CDR3 coding DNA: TGCGCCAGCAGCTTAGCGGGGGGCCAGGGGGCTGAGACCCAGTACTTC. It translates to CASSLAGGQGAETQYF.

V is TRBV2 and J is TRBJ2-3; TRBD1 is a possible D gene (5 bases). The germline gives CDR1 SNHLY, CDR2 FYNNEI. V was cut by 4 bases and J by 1 base, with 6 bases left in between. This CDR3 contains 13 residues. CDR3 region: CASSGTRTDTQYF. In DNA form, the CDR3 reads TGTGCCAGCAGTGGGACACGCACAGATACGCAGTATTTT. The whole variable domain, remainder taken from reference TRBV2 and TRBJ2-3, is EPEVTQTPSHQVTQMGQEVILRCVPISNHLYFYWYRQILGQKVEFLVSFYNNEISEKSEIFDDQFSVERPDGSNFTLKIRSTKLEDSAMYFCASSGTRTDTQYFGPGTRLTVL.

The chain uses TRBV30 and TRBJ1-1, with 9 bases identical to TRBD1. The CDR3 consists of 14 residues. V trimming: 2 bases; J trimming: 4 bases; junction bases outside the gene matches: 5. The germline CDR1 and CDR2 sequences are GTSNPN and SVGIG (reference sequence). CDR3 amino acids: CAWSTGTGFTEAFF. As DNA, the CDR3 is TGTGCCTGGAGTACTGGGACAGGGTTCACTGAAGCTTTCTTT. Full variable domain (remainder filled in from reference TRBV30 and TRBJ1-1): SQTIHQWPATLVQPVGSPLSLECTVEGTSNPNLYWYRQAAGRGLQLLFYSVGIGQISSEVPQNLSASRPQDRQFILSSKKLLLSDSGFYLCAWSTGTGFTEAFFGQGTRLTVV.

This chain links TRBV5-1 with TRBJ2-6; possibly TRBD1 for D (6 bases). Between the trimmed V and J ends, which lost 3 bases and 2 bases, there was a span of 12 bases. The CDR3 length is 16 residues. The germline CDR1 and CDR2 sequences are SGHRS and YFSETQ. DNA of the CDR3: TGCGCCAGCAGCTCGCCCTCAGGGGCTGGGGCCAACGTCCTGACTTTC. It codes for CASSSPSGAGANVLTF.

This clone was observed a handful of times. CDR3 sequence: CALLGGHGNTIYF. The CDR3 DNA sequence: TGTGCCTTACTTGGGGGACATGGAAACACCATATATTTT. The chain links TRBV7-2 to TRBJ1-3, with D maybe TRBD1 (6 bases). Per germline, CDR1 SGHTA and CDR2 FQGNSA. This CDR3 has 13 residues. Trimming pared 11 bases from V and 3 bases from J, leaving 14 bases between.

The rearrangement joins TRBV19 to TRBJ1-4; 7 nucleotides match TRBD1. J gave up 1 base and V 3 bases, and 5 bases lay outside the gene matches. This CDR3 is 16 amino acids long. Germline CDR1 reads LNHDA; CDR2 reads SQIVND (reference sequence). The CDR3 DNA reads as TGTGCCAGTAGTATGGGACAGCGAGGAACTAATGAAAAACTGTTTTTT. This encodes CASSMGQRGTNEKLFF.

This rearrangement joins TRBV6-5 to TRBJ2-7; TRBD1 agrees at 7 bases. Germline V gives CDR1 MNHEY, CDR2 SVGAGI. The CDR3 covers 14 residues. Trimming cost V 0 bases and J 4 bases; bases outside gene matches: 3. CDR3 DNA: TGTGCCAGCAGTTACTCAGGGGGCCCTTACGAGCAGTACTTC. Its protein product is CASSYSGGPYEQYF.

The chain recombines TRBV29-1 with TRBJ2-5; D not resolved. Trimming removed 5 bases from V and 2 bases from J, with 3 bases in between. CDR3 length: 10 amino acids. Germline CDR1 is SQVTM and CDR2 is ANQGSEA. CDR3 coding DNA: TGCAGCGTTACACAAGAGACCCAGTACTTC. It encodes CSVTQETQYF. The full variable domain, with the rest looked up from reference TRBV29-1 and TRBJ2-5, is SAVISQKPSRDICQRGTSLTIQCQVDSQVTMMFWYRQQPGQSLTLIATANQGSEATYESGFVIDKFPISRPNLTFSTLTVSNMSPEDSSIYLCSVTQETQYFGPGTRLLVL.